This T cell receptor beta chain was sequenced during a study of OX40 agonist ivuxolimab in advanced cancers. For the study in its entirety: The costimulatory receptor OX40 (CD134) was targeted by ivuxolimab, a fully human IgG2 agonistic monoclonal antibody. Of the approximately 53 patients in dose escalation, 19 had hepatocellular carcinoma, approximately 15 had melanoma, 9 had renal cell carcinoma and 9 had head and neck cancer. Peripheral TCRbeta sequencing was intended to test whether TCR sequence diversity was altered and clonal T-cell expansion was caused by ivuxolimab. In the dose-escalation cohort, more than 80% of patients were male, and the mean age was around 60 years with a range of roughly 20 to 80. Intravenous ivuxolimab was administered to patients every 2 weeks at six dose levels: 0.01, 0.1, 0.3, 1.5, 3 and 10 mg/kg. Partial responses occurred in three dose-escalation patients, of whom one had hepatocellular carcinoma and two had cutaneous melanoma. Prior anti-PD-1, anti-PD-L1 or anti-CTLA-4 therapy was permitted, and approximately 42% of dose-escalation patients had received checkpoint inhibitors. The monotherapy dose-escalation portion (N ≈ 52 patients) of the phase I ivuxolimab trial is reported in the paper.

To sequence the TCRbeta CDR3 region, genomic DNA was isolated from the sorted cells. TCRbeta CDR3 regions were sequenced using the immunoSEQ Assay. Sourced from immuneACCESS, this table was stored by TCRdb with only in-frame sequences that have V and J called. A share of the clones is absent; for the studies checked, an unresolved V gene accounts for under half, and the remainder has no known explanation. The sample yields 65,000 or so clones; approximately 80% were counted once. About 3.7% of the sample lies in the top ten. In the case of this clone: Its antigen remains unidentified. No base qualities exist here, and no much larger clone lies one base off it.

The trial excluded patients who had a history of autoimmune disease or who were on systemic immunosuppression. Peripheral blood for TCR sequencing was collected from all dose cohorts at baseline, on cycle 4 day 1, and on cycle 7 day 1. The samples were drawn from a first-in-human, open-label, multicenter phase I dose-escalation trial of ivuxolimab. Adults with locally advanced or metastatic melanoma, renal cell, hepatocellular, or head and neck squamous cell carcinoma were enrolled in the trial. Before TCR sequencing, CD4+ T cells and CD8+ T cells were sorted from peripheral blood as separate populations. Broader findings and caveats from the paper: At doses of 0.1 to 3.0 mg/kg, clonal expansion of both CD4+ and CD8+ T cells in blood was seen between baseline and week 6. On average, CD8+ T cells showed more expanded clones than CD4+ T cells after ivuxolimab. In the 0.1-3.0 mg/kg groups, partial responders were among the patients with the lowest normalized peripheral clonal expansion, particularly in CD8+ T cells. Which antigens the clonally expanded peripheral T cells were specific for was not determined. Low levels of normalized T-cell clonal expansion were also seen in some patients who did not respond.

The trim is 9 bases for V and 9 bases for J, with a gap of 15 bases between the germline ends. The CDR1 and CDR2 encoded by the germline V gene are MNHNS and SASEGT. The CDR3, cysteine through phenylalanine, is 12 amino acids long. Only the CDR3 DNA stays, 36 bases, in frame from base 1. The chain uses TRBV6-1 and TRBJ2-1; there is no confident call for the D gene. This TCR derives from an adult with an advanced solid tumor such as melanoma, head and neck, liver or kidney cancer. The sample in question was CD4+ or CD8+ T cells sorted from blood, obtained in a trial of the OX40 agonist ivuxolimab. The DNA is TGTGCCAGTTTCAAAACGGGTCCTGAGCAGTTCTTC. Its coded protein is CASFKTGPEQFF.